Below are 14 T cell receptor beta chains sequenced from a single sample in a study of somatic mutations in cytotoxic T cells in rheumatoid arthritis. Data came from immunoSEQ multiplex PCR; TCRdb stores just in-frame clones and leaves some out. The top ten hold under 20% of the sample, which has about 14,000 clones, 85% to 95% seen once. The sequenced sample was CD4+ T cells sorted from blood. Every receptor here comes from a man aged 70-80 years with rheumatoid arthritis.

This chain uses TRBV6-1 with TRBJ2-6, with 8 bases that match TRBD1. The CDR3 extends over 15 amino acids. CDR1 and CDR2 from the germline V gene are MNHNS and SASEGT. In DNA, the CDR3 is TGTGCTACCTCAGGGACAGGAGCTGGGGCCAACGTCCTGACTTTC. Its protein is CATSGTGAGANVLTF.

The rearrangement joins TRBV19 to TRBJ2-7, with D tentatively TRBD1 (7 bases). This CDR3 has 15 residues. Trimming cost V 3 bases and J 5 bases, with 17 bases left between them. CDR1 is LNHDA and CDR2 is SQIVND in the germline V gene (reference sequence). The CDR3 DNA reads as TGTGCCAGTAGTATTAGCGGAGCAGACAGGGACGAGCAGTACTTC. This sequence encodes CASSISGADRDEQYF.

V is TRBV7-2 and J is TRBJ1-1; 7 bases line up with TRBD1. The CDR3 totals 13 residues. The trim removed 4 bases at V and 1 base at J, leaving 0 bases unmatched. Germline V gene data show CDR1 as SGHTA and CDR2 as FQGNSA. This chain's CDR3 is CASSWDRNTEAFF. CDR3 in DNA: TGTGCCAGCAGCTGGGACAGGAACACTGAAGCTTTCTTT. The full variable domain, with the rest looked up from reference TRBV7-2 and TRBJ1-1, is GAGVSQSPSNKVTEKGKDVELRCDPISGHTALYWYRQSLGQGLEFLIYFQGNSAPDKSGLPSDRFSAERTGGSVSTLTIQRTQQEDSAVYLCASSWDRNTEAFFGQGTRLTVV.

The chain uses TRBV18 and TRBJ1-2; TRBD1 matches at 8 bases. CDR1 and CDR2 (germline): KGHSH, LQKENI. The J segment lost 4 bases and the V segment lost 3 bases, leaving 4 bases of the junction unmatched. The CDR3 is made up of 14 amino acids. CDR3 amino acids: CASSPGQALYGYTF. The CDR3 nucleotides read TGTGCCAGCTCACCGGGACAGGCCCTCTATGGCTACACCTTC.

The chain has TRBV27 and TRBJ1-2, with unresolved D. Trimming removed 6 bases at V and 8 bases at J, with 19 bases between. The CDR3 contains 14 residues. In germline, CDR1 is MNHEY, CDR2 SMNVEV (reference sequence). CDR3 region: CASRAKGVSGGYTF. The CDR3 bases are TGTGCCAGCAGGGCCAAGGGCGTCTCGGGGGGCTACACCTTC.

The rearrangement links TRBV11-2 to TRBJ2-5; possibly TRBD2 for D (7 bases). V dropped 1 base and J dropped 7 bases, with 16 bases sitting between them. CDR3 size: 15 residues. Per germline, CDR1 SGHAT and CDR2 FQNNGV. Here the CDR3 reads CASSLAGGAGWTQYF. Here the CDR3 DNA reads TGTGCCAGCAGCTTAGCGGGGGGCGCGGGTTGGACCCAGTACTTC.

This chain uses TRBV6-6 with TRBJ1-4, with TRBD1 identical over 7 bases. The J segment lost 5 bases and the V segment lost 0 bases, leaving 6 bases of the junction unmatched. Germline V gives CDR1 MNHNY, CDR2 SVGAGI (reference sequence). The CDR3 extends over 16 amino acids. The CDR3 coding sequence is TGTGCCAGCAGTTACTCGAACTCACAGGGGAATGAAAAACTGTTTTTT. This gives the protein CASSYSNSQGNEKLFF.

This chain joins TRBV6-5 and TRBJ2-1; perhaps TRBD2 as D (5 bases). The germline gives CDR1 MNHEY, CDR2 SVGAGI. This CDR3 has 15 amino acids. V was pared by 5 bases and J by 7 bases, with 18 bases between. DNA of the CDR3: TGTGCCAGCAGTCTGGACCTCGGGATCAGGAATGAGCAGTTCTTC. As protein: CASSLDLGIRNEQFF.

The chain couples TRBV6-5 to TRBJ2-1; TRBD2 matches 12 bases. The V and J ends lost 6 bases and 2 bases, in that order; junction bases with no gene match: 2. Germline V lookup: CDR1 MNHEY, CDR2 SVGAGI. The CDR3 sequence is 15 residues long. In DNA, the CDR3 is TGTGCCAGCAGGGCTAGCGGGAGGGCCTACAATGAGCAGTTCTTC. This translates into CASRASGRAYNEQFF.

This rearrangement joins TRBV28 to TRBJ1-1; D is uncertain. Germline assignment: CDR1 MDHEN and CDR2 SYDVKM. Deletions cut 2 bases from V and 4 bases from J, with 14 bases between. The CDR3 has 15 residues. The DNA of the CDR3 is TGTGCCAGCAGTTTAGGGAACGGGGAGTCCACTGAAGCTTTCTTT. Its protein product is CASSLGNGESTEAFF.

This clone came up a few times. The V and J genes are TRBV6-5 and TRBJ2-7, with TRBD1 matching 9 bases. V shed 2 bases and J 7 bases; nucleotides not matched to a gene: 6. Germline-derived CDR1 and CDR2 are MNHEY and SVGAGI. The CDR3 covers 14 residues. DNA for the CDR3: TGTGCCAGCAGTTACGGGGACAGGGTTGGAGAGCAGTACTTC. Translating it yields CASSYGDRVGEQYF.

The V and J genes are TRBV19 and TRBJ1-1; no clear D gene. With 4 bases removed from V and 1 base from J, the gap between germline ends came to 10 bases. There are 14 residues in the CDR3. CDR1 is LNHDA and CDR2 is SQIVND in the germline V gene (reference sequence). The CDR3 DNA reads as TGTGCCAGTAGTACAGTACCATCGAACACTGAAGCTTTCTTT. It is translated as CASSTVPSNTEAFF.

The CDR3 region has the DNA TGTGCCAGCAGTGTCTGGGCGGGGCGAGCTGAAGCTTTCTTT. Protein sequence: CASSVWAGRAEAFF. The V and J genes are TRBV25-1 and TRBJ1-1, with a possible D match to TRBD1 (5 bases). The CDR3 is 14 amino acids. The germline V gene encodes CDR1 MGHDK and CDR2 SYGVNS. Between the trimmed V and J ends, which lost 4 bases and 6 bases, there was a span of 15 bases.

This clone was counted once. For the CDR3, the DNA is TGTGCCAGCAGTGGCTCGGCCGGGAGGTCATCAGGAACCCAGTACTTC. It translates to CASSGSAGRSSGTQYF. The rearrangement uses TRBV9 and TRBJ2-5; 7 positions agree with TRBD2. With V trimmed by 5 bases and J by 8 bases, 18 bases remained unmatched. CDR1 and CDR2 from the germline V gene are SGDLS and YYNGEE. This CDR3 region has 16 residues.